This T cell receptor beta chain was documented in a study of blood T cells in healthy people across ages. Study-level results: Older individuals had lower TCR beta diversity per million T cells (the decline was roughly linear).

Collection of roughly 9.8 milliliters of peripheral blood was performed for each donor. In germline, CDR1 is MNHGY, CDR2 SAAAGT. This CDR3 has 10 residues. The V gene lost 6 bases and the J gene lost 4 bases, with 1 base spanning the gap. The sample holds a few counts of this clonotype. Its antigen is still unknown. Sample-barcoded 5' priming and a J-beta primer mix drove a second PCR of roughly 6 to 12 cycles. Every cDNA was tagged by a template-switch adaptor with 12 random nucleotides. Via MiXCR, TCRdb re-called the 5' RACE reads, giving one row per CDR3 protein. The table records around 710,000 distinct CDR3 sequences, 35% to 45% of them present only once.

The chain couples TRBV6-8 to TRBJ2-1, with no clear D. The sequenced material came from blood. This receptor was taken from a woman aged 60 to 75 in good health. CDR3: CASRYNEQFF. The CDR3 DNA reads TGTGCCAGCAGATACAATGAGCAGTTCTTC.